Presented here are 25 T cell receptor beta chains from one specimen sequenced in a study of blood T cell repertoires in COVID-19 (dated by TCRdb to 2020 to 2021). Library method: the immunoSEQ multiplex PCR assay. TCRdb mirrors the immuneACCESS table, restricted to in-frame sequences. Some clones are absent from its copies; in checked studies, under half trace to an unresolved V gene, and the reason for the others is unknown. Counted in this sample were approximately 450,000 clones; around 90% of them appeared once. The ten largest clones take up approximately 2% of the sample. Sequenced input: PBMCs or T cells enriched from blood (not recorded which). Source of these receptors: a woman aged 18-29 years with acute COVID-19.

V usage is TRBV7-3 and J usage is TRBJ1-6; possibly TRBD1 for D (5 bases). Germline V CDR1 and CDR2: SGHTA, FQGTGA. Trimming shortened V by 5 bases and J by 11 bases, and 13 bases separated the two germline ends. The CDR3 is 13 residues long. CDR3: CASSEDSDAPLHF. In DNA form, the CDR3 reads TGTGCCAGCAGCGAAGACAGTGACGCACCCCTCCACTTT.

The chain carries TRBV4-2 and TRBJ2-3; 12 bases agree with TRBD2. V shed 4 bases and J 5 bases; nucleotides not matched to a gene: 10. Looked up from germline, CDR1 is LGHNA and CDR2 is YNFKEQ. There are 17 residues in the CDR3. The DNA of the CDR3 is TGTGCCAGCAGCCGGTCTCGACTAGCGGGGGACGGAGATACGCAGTATTTT. It translates to CASSRSRLAGDGDTQYF.

The gene calls are TRBV24-1 and TRBJ2-3; the D gene is possibly TRBD2 (6 bases). Looked up from germline, CDR1 is KGHDR and CDR2 is SFDVKD. V dropped 5 bases and J dropped 5 bases, with 19 bases sitting between them. This CDR3 comprises 16 residues. The CDR3 loop is CATSGAPVEGVDTQYF. The CDR3 bases are TGTGCCACCAGTGGGGCTCCGGTGGAGGGTGTAGATACGCAGTATTTT.

The chain joins TRBV18 to TRBJ1-3; 7 positions match TRBD1. V trimming: 3 bases; J trimming: 0 bases; junction bases outside the gene matches: 2. CDR3 length equals 15 residues. Germline CDR1 reads KGHSH; CDR2 reads LQKENI. CDR3 region: CASSPTGFSGNTIYF. In DNA, the CDR3 is TGTGCCAGCTCACCGACAGGGTTCTCTGGAAACACCATATATTTT.

This chain uses TRBV5-4 with TRBJ2-7; 10 positions agree with TRBD1. The CDR3 spans 15 residues. Germline V gene sequence: CDR1 SGHNT, CDR2 YYREEE (reference sequence). V lost 5 bases to trimming and J lost 2 bases; unmatched junction nucleotides: 7. The CDR3 nucleotides are TGTGCCAGCAGGACCGGGACAGGGGACCCCTACGAGCAGTACTTC. It specifies CASRTGTGDPYEQYF.

V and J are TRBV4-1 and TRBJ2-7; 11 bases line up with TRBD2. Germline CDR1 is MGHRA and CDR2 is YSYEKL. After removal of 1 base from V and 3 bases from J, the junction contained 5 bases not matched to a gene. The CDR3 is made up of 16 amino acids. The CDR3 here is CASSQVLAGDVYEQYF. Written as DNA, the CDR3 is TGCGCCAGCAGCCAAGTACTAGCGGGAGATGTCTACGAGCAGTACTTC.

The chain has TRBV7-9 and TRBJ2-7; the D gene is possibly TRBD2 (7 bases). With 4 bases removed from V and 6 bases from J, the gap between germline ends came to 19 bases. The CDR3 is 15 residues long. Germline CDR1 is SEHNR and CDR2 is FQNEAQ (reference sequence). The CDR3 reads CASSSRWGGEPEQYF. CDR3 nucleotides: TGTGCCAGCAGCTCAAGGTGGGGGGGCGAGCCCGAGCAGTACTTC.

V usage is TRBV6-1 and J usage is TRBJ1-6, with unresolved D. The length of the CDR3 is 15 residues. Germline V gives CDR1 MNHNS, CDR2 SASEGT. Trimming took off 1 base at V and 1 base at J, with 5 bases between the two ends. The DNA for the CDR3 is TGTGCCAGCAGTGAAGTACAGTCCTATAATTCACCCCTCCACTTT. Translation gives CASSEVQSYNSPLHF.

This clone was detected once. This sequence joins TRBV10-3 and TRBJ2-1, with TRBD2 identical over 8 bases. Germline values: CDR1 ENHRY, CDR2 SYGVKD. This CDR3 is built from 16 residues. The ends lost 0 bases at V and 7 bases at J; junction bases unmatched: 8. In nucleotides, the CDR3 is TGTGCCATCAGTGAGTCGAAGGGACTAGACCCAAATGAGCAGTTCTTC. This encodes CAISESKGLDPNEQFF.

The chain is built from TRBV7-2 and TRBJ2-5; D is uncertain. This CDR3 region has 13 residues. The germline V and J ends were trimmed by 4 bases and 5 bases, with 11 bases remaining between them. Germline assignment: CDR1 SGHTA and CDR2 FQGNSA. DNA of the CDR3: TGTGCCAGCAGCTGGGCCCCAACGGAGACCCAGTACTTC. It is translated as CASSWAPTETQYF.

The chain uses TRBV28 and TRBJ2-7, with 7 bases fitting TRBD1. V lost 5 bases, J lost 5 bases, and 9 bases stayed unmatched. This CDR3 spans 14 amino acids. From germline, CDR1 is MDHEN and CDR2 SYDVKM. CDR3 sequence (DNA): TGTGCCAGCAGTACGAGACAGGGTCGGAACGAGCAGTACTTC. This translates into CASSTRQGRNEQYF.

This chain joins TRBV7-9 and TRBJ1-6; TRBD1 might be the D (6 bases). V lost 5 bases, J lost 0 bases, and 11 bases lay in between. The CDR3 is 16 residues long. Germline CDR1 is SEHNR and CDR2 is FQNEAQ (reference sequence). The CDR3 nucleotides read TGTGCCAGCAGCACGGACAGCTTCTCCTATAATTCACCCCTCCACTTT. Protein product: CASSTDSFSYNSPLHF.

V and J are TRBV19 and TRBJ1-5; 9 nucleotides align to TRBD1. Germline lookup yields CDR1 LNHDA and CDR2 SQIVND (reference sequence). Germline trimming cut 6 bases from V and 6 bases from J; bases unmatched to any gene: 0. The CDR3 runs to 12 residues. The CDR3 DNA is TGTGCCAGTAGGGGACAGGGTCAGCCCCAGCATTTT. This codes for CASRGQGQPQHF.

The rearrangement joins TRBV9 to TRBJ1-3; TRBD1 might be the D (5 bases). V was trimmed by 4 bases and J by 2 bases, leaving 16 bases between them. The CDR3 extends over 16 amino acids. From germline, CDR1 is SGDLS and CDR2 YYNGEE. CDR3 in DNA: TGTGCCAGCAGCTCCCGGGGGGAGGTTACTGGAAACACCATATATTTT. Amino acids: CASSSRGEVTGNTIYF.

The J gene is TRBJ2-3, the V gene TRBV3-1 (or the pseudogene TRBV3-2), with D possibly being TRBD2 (6 bases). The length of the CDR3 is 15 residues. Germline assignment: CDR1 LGHDT and CDR2 YNNKEL (reference sequence). The V gene lost 4 bases and the J gene lost 5 bases, with 16 bases spanning the gap. CDR3 amino acids: CASSRTGSAGDTQYF. The CDR3 DNA sequence: TGTGCCAGCAGCCGAACGGGTTCAGCGGGAGATACGCAGTATTTT.

The gene calls are TRBV7-8 and TRBJ2-2; tentatively, D is TRBD1 (5 bases). The V gene's germline CDR1 is SGHVS and CDR2 FQNEAQ. CDR3 length: 13 amino acids. Trimming removed 6 bases from V and 7 bases from J, with 12 bases in between. In nucleotides, the CDR3 is TGTGCCAGCAGTTCCCTAGGGGACGGGGAGCTGTTTTTT. Its translation: CASSSLGDGELFF.

The DNA for the CDR3 is TGTGCCAGCAGTTTCGGACTAGCGGGAGGGAAAGATACGCAGTATTTT. Translating it yields CASSFGLAGGKDTQYF. The rearrangement links TRBV27 to TRBJ2-3, with TRBD2 identical over 15 bases. J lost 5 bases, V lost 3 bases, and 3 bases had no gene match. This CDR3 region has 16 residues. The germline V gene encodes CDR1 MNHEY and CDR2 SMNVEV (reference sequence).

The CDR3 nucleotides read TGTGCCAGTAGTGTCGACAGGAATTACGAGCAGTACTTC. It yields the protein CASSVDRNYEQYF. This rearrangement joins TRBV19 to TRBJ2-7; possibly TRBD1 for D (6 bases). Germline CDR1 LNHDA, CDR2 SQIVND (reference sequence). Trimming cost V 5 bases and J 4 bases, with 12 bases left between them. The CDR3 is 13 residues long.

The rearrangement uses TRBV18 and TRBJ1-6; no clear D gene. Germline V CDR1 and CDR2: KGHSH, LQKENI. The CDR3 is 14 residues long. The V and J ends lost 9 bases and 0 bases respectively, with 9 bases between them. The CDR3 DNA is TGTGCCAGACCGAGGCGCTCCTATAATTCACCCCTCCACTTT. This sequence encodes CARPRRSYNSPLHF. Together with reference TRBV18 and TRBJ1-6, the CDR3 gives the full variable domain: NAGVMQNPRHLVRRRGQEARLRCSPMKGHSHVYWYRQLPEEGLKFMVYLQKENIIDESGMPKERFSAEFPKEGPSILRIQQVVRGDSAAYFCARPRRSYNSPLHFGNGTRLTVT.

The gene calls are TRBV18 and TRBJ1-2; D might be TRBD1 (6 bases). Germline V gene lookup returns CDR1 KGHSH and CDR2 LQKENI. The CDR3 totals 14 residues. V lost 3 bases to trimming and J lost 8 bases, with 16 bases between them. The CDR3 DNA reads TGTGCCAGCTCACCGATTTCGGACAGAGGGGGCTACACCTTC. Its protein is CASSPISDRGGYTF. Supplemented by reference TRBV18 and TRBJ1-2, the full variable domain reads NAGVMQNPRHLVRRRGQEARLRCSPMKGHSHVYWYRQLPEEGLKFMVYLQKENIIDESGMPKERFSAEFPKEGPSILRIQQVVRGDSAAYFCASSPISDRGGYTFGSGTRLTVV.

A single count supports this clone. The chain recombines TRBV12-3 or TRBV12-4 with TRBJ1-2; unclear D gene. The V end was cut by 5 bases, the J end by 2 bases, with 9 bases between. The CDR3 sequence is 13 residues long. The CDR3 coding sequence is TGTGCCAGCAGTCTACAGATAAACTATGGCTACACCTTC. Translating gives CASSLQINYGYTF.

The chain combines TRBV2 with TRBJ2-7; 8 bases map to TRBD2. Unmatched junction bases numbered 8, after V lost 4 bases and J lost 0 bases. The V gene's germline CDR1 is SNHLY and CDR2 FYNNEI. CDR3 length: 16 residues. The CDR3 protein is CASSVGQRGSSYEQYF. CDR3 coding DNA: TGTGCCAGCAGTGTTGGCCAGCGGGGGAGCTCCTACGAGCAGTACTTC. Full variable domain (rest looked up from reference TRBV2 and TRBJ2-7): EPEVTQTPSHQVTQMGQEVILRCVPISNHLYFYWYRQILGQKVEFLVSFYNNEISEKSEIFDDQFSVERPDGSNFTLKIRSTKLEDSAMYFCASSVGQRGSSYEQYFGPGTRLTVT.

The rearrangement joins TRBV7-8 to TRBJ1-2; the match to TRBD1 covers 9 bases. The V and J ends lost 3 bases and 7 bases, in that order; junction bases with no gene match: 18. CDR3 size: 18 residues. Germline CDR1 and CDR2: SGHVS and FQNEAQ. The CDR3 DNA reads TGTGCCAGCAGCTTTTTAGTCCGCACTCGGGACAGGGAGATTGGCTACACCTTC. This gives the protein CASSFLVRTRDREIGYTF.

The rearrangement links TRBV5-1 to TRBJ2-3; D is undetermined. From germline, CDR1 is SGHRS and CDR2 YFSETQ. The CDR3 length is 12 residues. V was shortened by 3 bases and J by 5 bases, with 7 bases between the two germline ends. The CDR3 spells CASSSYEDTQYF. The CDR3 nucleotides read TGCGCCAGCAGCTCCTACGAAGATACGCAGTATTTT.

This chain joins TRBV4-1 and TRBJ2-2, with TRBD2 identical over 9 bases. V was pared by 1 base and J by 5 bases, with 11 bases of the junction left unmatched. Germline V CDR1 and CDR2: MGHRA, YSYEKL. The CDR3 loop spans 18 amino acids. CDR3: CASSQGLGGGAGTGELFF. The CDR3 DNA follows: TGCGCCAGCAGCCAAGGTCTTGGCGGGGGGGCCGGTACCGGGGAGCTGTTTTTT.